This T cell receptor beta chain was observed in a study of tumor and adjacent non-tumor tissue in lung cancer. Study context: The cohort had approximately 12 adenocarcinoma, a couple of squamous cell and 1 small cell patients. Stage I to III disease affected 9 to 10 men and 5 women aged about 31 to 80. Study-wide results and caveats: Compared with tumor, normal lung showed significantly lower TCR diversity. Top 100 clones took a larger repertoire share in normal lung.

Three rounds of nested PCR, following a modified ARM-PCR protocol, produced the TCRbeta library. MiXCR was run by TCRdb on the multiplex PCR reads, yielding one entry per CDR3 protein. The sample contains around 66,000 distinct CDR3 sequences, around 78% of which appear only once. Germline loops: CDR1 SQVTM, CDR2 ANQGSEA. The CDR3 loop spans 13 amino acids. The V gene end was trimmed by 7 bases and the J gene end by 7 bases; junction bases not matched to a gene: 12. In this sample, this clonotype turned up once. What it binds is unknown. The template was RNA from unsorted bulk tissue. The chain recombines TRBV29-1 with TRBJ1-1; 7 nucleotides match TRBD1. Sequenced material: lung tumor tissue. The source of this sequence is a man aged 60 to 69 with non-small cell lung cancer. The CDR3 sequence: CSASAGGEIEAFF. In DNA, the CDR3 is TGCAGCGCCTCTGCAGGGGGGGAGATTGAAGCTTTCTTT.